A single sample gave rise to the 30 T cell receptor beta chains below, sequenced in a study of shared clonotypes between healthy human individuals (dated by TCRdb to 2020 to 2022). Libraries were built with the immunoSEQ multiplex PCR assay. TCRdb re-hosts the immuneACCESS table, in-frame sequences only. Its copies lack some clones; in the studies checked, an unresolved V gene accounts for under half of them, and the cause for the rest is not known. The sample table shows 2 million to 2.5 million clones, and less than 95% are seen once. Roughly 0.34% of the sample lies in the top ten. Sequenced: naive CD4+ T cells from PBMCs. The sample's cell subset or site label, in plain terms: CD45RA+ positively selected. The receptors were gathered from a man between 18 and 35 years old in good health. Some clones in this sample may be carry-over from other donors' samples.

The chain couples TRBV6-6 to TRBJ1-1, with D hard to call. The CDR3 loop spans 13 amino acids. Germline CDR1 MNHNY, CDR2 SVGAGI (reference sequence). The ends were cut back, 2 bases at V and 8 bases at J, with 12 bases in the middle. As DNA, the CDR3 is TGTGCCAGCAGTTACCGGCCTTCAGTCGAAGCTTTCTTT. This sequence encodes CASSYRPSVEAFF.

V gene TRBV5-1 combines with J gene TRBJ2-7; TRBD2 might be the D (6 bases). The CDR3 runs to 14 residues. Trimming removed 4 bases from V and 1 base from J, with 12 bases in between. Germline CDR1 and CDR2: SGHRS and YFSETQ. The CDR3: CASSRELGSYEQYF. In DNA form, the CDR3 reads TGCGCCAGCAGCCGGGAGCTAGGGTCCTACGAGCAGTACTTC.

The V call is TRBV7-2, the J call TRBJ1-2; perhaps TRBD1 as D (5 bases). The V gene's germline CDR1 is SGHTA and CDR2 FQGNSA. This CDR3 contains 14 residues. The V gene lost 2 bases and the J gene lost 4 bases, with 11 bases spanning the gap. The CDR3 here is CASSLMKGSYGYTF. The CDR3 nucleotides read TGTGCCAGCAGCTTAATGAAGGGGAGCTATGGCTACACCTTC.

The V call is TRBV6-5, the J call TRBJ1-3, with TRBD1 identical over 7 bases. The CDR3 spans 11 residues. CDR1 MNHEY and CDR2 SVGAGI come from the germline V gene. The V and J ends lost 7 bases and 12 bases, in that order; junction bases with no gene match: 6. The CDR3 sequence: CASTGRGVIYF. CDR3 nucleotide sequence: TGTGCCAGCACCGGCAGGGGGGTCATATATTTT.

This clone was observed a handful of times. This CDR3 is CASSLGAGNTIYF. For the CDR3, the DNA is TGTGCCAGCAGCTTGGGGGCGGGAAACACCATATATTTT. This rearrangement joins TRBV25-1 to TRBJ1-3, with D tentatively TRBD1 (6 bases). From germline, CDR1 is MGHDK and CDR2 SYGVNS. The CDR3 has 13 residues. Trimming removed 6 bases from V and 4 bases from J, with 10 bases in between.

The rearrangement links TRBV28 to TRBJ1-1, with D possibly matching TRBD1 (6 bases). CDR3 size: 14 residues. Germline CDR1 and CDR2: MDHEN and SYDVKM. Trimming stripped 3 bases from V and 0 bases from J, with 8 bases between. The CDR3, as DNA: TGTGCCAGCAGTTTCGGGGACATGAACACTGAAGCTTTCTTT. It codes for CASSFGDMNTEAFF.

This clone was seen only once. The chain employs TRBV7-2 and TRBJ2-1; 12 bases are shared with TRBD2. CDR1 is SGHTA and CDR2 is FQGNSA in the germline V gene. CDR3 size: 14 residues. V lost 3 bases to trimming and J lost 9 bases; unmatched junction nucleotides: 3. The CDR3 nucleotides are TGTGCCAGCAGCTTCCGACTAGCGGGAGTTGAGCAGTTCTTC. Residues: CASSFRLAGVEQFF.

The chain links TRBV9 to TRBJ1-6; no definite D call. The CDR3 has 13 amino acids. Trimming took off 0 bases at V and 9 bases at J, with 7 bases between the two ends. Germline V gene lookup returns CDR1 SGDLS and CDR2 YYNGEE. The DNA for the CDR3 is TGTGCCAGCAGCGTAGAAGAGGGTTCACCCCTCCACTTT. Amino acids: CASSVEEGSPLHF.

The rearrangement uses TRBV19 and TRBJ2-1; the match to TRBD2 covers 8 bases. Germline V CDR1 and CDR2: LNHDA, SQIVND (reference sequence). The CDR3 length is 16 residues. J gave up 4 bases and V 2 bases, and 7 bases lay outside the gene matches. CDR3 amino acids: CASSIHAGGTYNEQFF. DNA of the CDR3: TGTGCCAGTAGTATACATGCGGGAGGAACGTACAATGAGCAGTTCTTC.

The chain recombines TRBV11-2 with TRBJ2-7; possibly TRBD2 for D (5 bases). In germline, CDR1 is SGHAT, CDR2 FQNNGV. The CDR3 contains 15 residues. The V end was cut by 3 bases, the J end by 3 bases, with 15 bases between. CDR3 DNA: TGTGCCAGCAGCTTGGTTGGGCCAGGAGGCTACGAGCAGTACTTC. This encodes CASSLVGPGGYEQYF.

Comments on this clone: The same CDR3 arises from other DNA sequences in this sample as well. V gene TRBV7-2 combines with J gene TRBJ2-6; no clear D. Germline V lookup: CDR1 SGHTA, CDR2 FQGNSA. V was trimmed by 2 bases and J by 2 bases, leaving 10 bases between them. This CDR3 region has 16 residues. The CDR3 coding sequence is TGTGCCAGCAGCTTAAGTCCAGGCGCTGGGGCCAACGTCCTGACTTTC. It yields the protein CASSLSPGAGANVLTF.

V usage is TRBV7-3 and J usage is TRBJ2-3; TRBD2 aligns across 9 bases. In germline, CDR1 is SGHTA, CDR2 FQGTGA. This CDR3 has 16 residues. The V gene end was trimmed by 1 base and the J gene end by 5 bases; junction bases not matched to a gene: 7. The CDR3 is CASSLKSSGTGDTQYF. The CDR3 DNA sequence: TGTGCCAGCAGCTTAAAGTCTAGCGGGACGGGAGATACGCAGTATTTT.

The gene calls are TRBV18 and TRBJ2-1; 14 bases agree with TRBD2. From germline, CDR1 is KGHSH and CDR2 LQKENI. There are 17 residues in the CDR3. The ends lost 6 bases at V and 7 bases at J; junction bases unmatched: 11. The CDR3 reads CASSPSGTSGGLNEQFF. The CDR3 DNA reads TGTGCCAGCTCCCCATCCGGGACTAGCGGGGGATTAAATGAGCAGTTCTTC.

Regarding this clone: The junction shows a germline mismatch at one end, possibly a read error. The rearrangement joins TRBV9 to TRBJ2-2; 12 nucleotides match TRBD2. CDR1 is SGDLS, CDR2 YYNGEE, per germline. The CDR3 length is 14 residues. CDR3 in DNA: TGTGCCAGCAGCGTATCTAGCGGGAGGGGGGAACTGTTTTTT. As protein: CASSVSSGRGELFF.

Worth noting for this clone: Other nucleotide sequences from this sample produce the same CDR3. The CDR3 loop is CASSPGGATNEKLFF. CDR3 coding DNA: TGTGCCAGCAGCCCTGGAGGGGCAACTAATGAAAAACTGTTTTTT. This chain uses TRBV6-5 with TRBJ1-4, with D perhaps TRBD1 (5 bases). Per the germline V gene, CDR1 is MNHEY and CDR2 is SVGAGI. The CDR3 has 15 residues. V shed 6 bases and J shed 0 bases, with 11 bases lying between them.

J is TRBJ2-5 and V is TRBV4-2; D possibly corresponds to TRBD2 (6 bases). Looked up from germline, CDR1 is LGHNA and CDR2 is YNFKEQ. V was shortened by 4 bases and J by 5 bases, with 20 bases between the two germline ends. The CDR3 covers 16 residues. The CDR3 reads CASSRDGGRSGETQYF. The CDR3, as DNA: TGTGCCAGCAGCCGCGATGGGGGGAGGTCCGGGGAGACCCAGTACTTC.

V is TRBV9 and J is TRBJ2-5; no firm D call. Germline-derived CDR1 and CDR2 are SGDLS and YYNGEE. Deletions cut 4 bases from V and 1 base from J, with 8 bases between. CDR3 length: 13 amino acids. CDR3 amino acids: CASSLGSQETQYF. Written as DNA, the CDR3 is TGTGCCAGCAGCCTGGGTAGCCAAGAGACCCAGTACTTC.

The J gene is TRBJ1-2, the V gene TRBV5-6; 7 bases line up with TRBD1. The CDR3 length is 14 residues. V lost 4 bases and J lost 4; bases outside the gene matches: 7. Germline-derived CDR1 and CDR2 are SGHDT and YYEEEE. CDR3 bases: TGTGCCAGCAGCCGTTCTGACAGGGCCTATGGCTACACCTTC. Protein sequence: CASSRSDRAYGYTF.

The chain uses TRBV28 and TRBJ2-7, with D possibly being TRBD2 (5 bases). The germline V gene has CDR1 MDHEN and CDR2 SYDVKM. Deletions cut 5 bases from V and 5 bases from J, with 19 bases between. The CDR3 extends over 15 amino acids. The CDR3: CASSPHPPSGDEQYF. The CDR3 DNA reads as TGTGCCAGCAGTCCCCACCCGCCATCCGGGGACGAGCAGTACTTC.

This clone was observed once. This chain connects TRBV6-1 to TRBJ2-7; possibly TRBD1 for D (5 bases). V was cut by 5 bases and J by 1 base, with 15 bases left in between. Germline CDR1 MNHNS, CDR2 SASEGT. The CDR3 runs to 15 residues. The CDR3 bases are TGTGCCAGCAGTCCCCAGGGAACGGTGTCCTACGAGCAGTACTTC. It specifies CASSPQGTVSYEQYF.

CDR3 loop: CAGSGAGAPRGQPQHF. DNA for the CDR3: TGTGCCGGATCCGGCGCCGGGGCCCCTCGCGGGCAGCCCCAGCATTTT. This chain uses TRBV19 with TRBJ1-5, with D perhaps TRBD1 (5 bases). The CDR3 loop spans 16 amino acids. Trimming pared 11 bases from V and 7 bases from J, leaving 27 bases between. Germline CDR1 and CDR2: LNHDA and SQIVND (reference sequence).

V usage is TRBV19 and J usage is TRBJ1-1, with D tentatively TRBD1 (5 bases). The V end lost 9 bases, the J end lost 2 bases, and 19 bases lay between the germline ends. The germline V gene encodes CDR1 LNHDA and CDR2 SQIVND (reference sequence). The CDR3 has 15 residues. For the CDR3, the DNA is TGTGCCAGCGACCGGGCCGGGGGTTTAAACACTGAAGCTTTCTTT. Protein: CASDRAGGLNTEAFF.

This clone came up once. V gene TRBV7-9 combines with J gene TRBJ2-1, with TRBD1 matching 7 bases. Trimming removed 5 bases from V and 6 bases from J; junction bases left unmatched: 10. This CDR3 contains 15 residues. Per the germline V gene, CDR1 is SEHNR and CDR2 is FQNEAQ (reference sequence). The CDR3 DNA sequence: TGTGCCAGCAGCGCCCGGACAGGCCCCATCAATGAGCAGTTCTTC. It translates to CASSARTGPINEQFF.

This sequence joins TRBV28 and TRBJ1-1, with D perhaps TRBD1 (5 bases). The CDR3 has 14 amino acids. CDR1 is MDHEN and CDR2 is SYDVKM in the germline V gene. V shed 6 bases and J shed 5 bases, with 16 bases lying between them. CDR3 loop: CASSLRTGETEAFF. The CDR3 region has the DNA TGTGCCAGCAGCCTCCGAACAGGTGAGACTGAAGCTTTCTTT.

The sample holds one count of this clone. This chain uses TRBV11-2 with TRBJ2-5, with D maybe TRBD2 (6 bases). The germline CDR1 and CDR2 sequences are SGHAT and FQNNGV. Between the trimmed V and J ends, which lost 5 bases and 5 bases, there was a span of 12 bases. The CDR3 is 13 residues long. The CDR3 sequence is CASSPRRVETQYF. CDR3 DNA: TGTGCCAGCAGCCCAAGGAGGGTGGAGACCCAGTACTTC.

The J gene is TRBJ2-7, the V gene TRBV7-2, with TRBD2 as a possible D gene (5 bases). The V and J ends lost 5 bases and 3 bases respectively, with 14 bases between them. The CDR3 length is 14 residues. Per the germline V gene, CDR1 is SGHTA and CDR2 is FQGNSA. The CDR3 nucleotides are TGTGCCAGCAGCCCCCGACGGGGTGACTACGAGCAGTACTTC. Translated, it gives CASSPRRGDYEQYF.

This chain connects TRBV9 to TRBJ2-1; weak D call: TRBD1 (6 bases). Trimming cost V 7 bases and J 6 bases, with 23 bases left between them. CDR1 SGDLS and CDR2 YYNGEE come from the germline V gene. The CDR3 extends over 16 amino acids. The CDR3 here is CASRPPGSGAVNEQFF. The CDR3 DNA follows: TGTGCCAGCCGCCCTCCAGGCTCAGGGGCGGTCAATGAGCAGTTCTTC. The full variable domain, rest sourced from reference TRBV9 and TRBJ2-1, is DSGVTQTPKHLITATGQRVTLRCSPRSGDLSVYWYQQSLDQGLQFLIQYYNGEERAKGNILERFSAQQFPDLHSELNLSSLELGDSALYFCASRPPGSGAVNEQFFGPGTRLTVL.

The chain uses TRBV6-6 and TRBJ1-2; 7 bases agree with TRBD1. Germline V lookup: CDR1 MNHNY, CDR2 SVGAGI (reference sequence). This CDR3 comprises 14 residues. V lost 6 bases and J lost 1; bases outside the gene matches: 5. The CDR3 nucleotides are TGTGCCAGCAGGAGTACAGGGGTTAACTATGGCTACACCTTC. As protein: CASRSTGVNYGYTF.

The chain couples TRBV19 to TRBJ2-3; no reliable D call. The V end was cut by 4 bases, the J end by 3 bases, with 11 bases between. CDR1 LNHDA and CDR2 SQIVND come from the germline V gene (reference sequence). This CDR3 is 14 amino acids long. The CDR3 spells CASSTSSGTDTQYF. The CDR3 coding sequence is TGTGCCAGTAGTACCTCCTCCGGTACAGATACGCAGTATTTT. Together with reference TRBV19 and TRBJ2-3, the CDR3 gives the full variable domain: DGGITQSPKYLFRKEGQNVTLSCEQNLNHDAMYWYRQDPGQGLRLIYYSQIVNDFQKGDIAEGYSVSREKKESFPLTVTSAQKNPTAFYLCASSTSSGTDTQYFGPGTRLTVL.

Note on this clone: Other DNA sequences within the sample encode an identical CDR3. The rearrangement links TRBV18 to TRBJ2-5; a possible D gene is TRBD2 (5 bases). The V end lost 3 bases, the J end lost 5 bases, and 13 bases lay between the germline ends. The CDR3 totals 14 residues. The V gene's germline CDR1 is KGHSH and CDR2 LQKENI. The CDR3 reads CASSPSGGGETQYF. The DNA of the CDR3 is TGTGCCAGCTCACCCAGTGGAGGCGGGGAGACCCAGTACTTC.